The clone carrying this TCR beta chain has a count of ten or more. TCRdb re-called the reads with MiXCR, one entry per CDR3 protein. The sample lists under 600,000 distinct CDR3 sequences; more than 15% were seen once. The source of the sample is a study of T cell repertoires in cytomegalovirus infection. In the study overall: Public TCR beta signatures provided an indication of both CMV infection and a matching HLA type.

The germline gives CDR1 SEHNR, CDR2 FQNEAQ (reference sequence). The CDR3 has 12 residues. V lost 1 base, J lost 9 bases, and 7 bases lay in between. The sequenced sample was CD8+ T cells from PBMCs. J is TRBJ2-1 and V is TRBV7-9, with D maybe TRBD2 (5 bases). The receptor comes from a human donor in good health (CMV status not recorded). Some clones in this sample may be carry-over from other donors' samples. CDR3 residues: CASSLVTIEQFF. As DNA, the CDR3 is TGTGCCAGCAGCTTAGTGACTATTGAGCAGTTCTTC.